This T cell receptor (beta chain) was retrieved from a study of blood T cell repertoires in COVID-19. On the study more broadly: Material from acute and convalescent COVID-19 was sourced from the United States, Italy and Spain. PBMCs, B-cell-depleted T cells, or T cells provided the cDNA or gDNA that made up the material.

The V and J ends lost 1 base and 2 bases respectively, with 9 bases between them. In germline, CDR1 is MNHEY, CDR2 SMNVEV (reference sequence). The CDR3 is made up of 14 amino acids. While infection was still active, Seattle patients were enrolled and then followed longitudinally. In the study's own analysis: Researchers report that nucleated cell counts were estimated from reference gene primer amplification. The table came from immunoSEQ multiplex PCR; TCRdb's copy has only in-frame clones and leaves some out. V, J and clone size are those of that table, while D and trimming were read from the DNA. The repertoire includes some 150,000 clones, roughly 90% of them detected once, and 10% to 11% sits in the top ten.

The sequencing input was peripheral blood. The sequence came from a woman aged 60-75 years with COVID-19, enrolled during active disease. The chain joins TRBV27 to TRBJ2-7, with D tentatively TRBD2 (6 bases). CDR3 bases: TGTGCCAGCAGTTTATTCGGGGGAGCCTACGAGCAGTACTTC. It codes for CASSLFGGAYEQYF.